Below, 6 T cell receptor beta chains from the same sample are listed, as sequenced in a study of blood T cell repertoires in COVID-19. Method: immunoSEQ multiplex PCR; TCRdb's copy keeps in-frame clones and lacks some. The sample records around 180,000 clones, 80% to 90% being singletons. Material for sequencing was peripheral blood. The receptors were sampled from a man aged 40-49 years with active or convalescent COVID-19.

This chain joins TRBV29-1 and TRBJ2-2; 7 bases match TRBD1. CDR1 and CDR2 (germline): SQVTM, ANQGSEA. V shed 7 bases, J shed 7 bases, and the junction held 9 bases outside the gene matches. The CDR3 is made up of 13 amino acids. The CDR3 loop reads CSGITGVSGELFF. The DNA for the CDR3 is TGCAGCGGTATCACAGGGGTGAGCGGGGAGCTGTTTTTT.

Concerning this clone: In the same sample, other DNA sequences code for this CDR3. V usage is TRBV9 and J usage is TRBJ2-1; D remains unclear. This CDR3 comprises 11 residues. The ends were cut back, 4 bases at V and 5 bases at J, with 4 bases in the middle. Per the germline V gene, CDR1 is SGDLS and CDR2 is YYNGEE. CDR3 in amino acids: CASSRDNEQFF. The CDR3 nucleotides read TGTGCCAGCAGCCGAGACAATGAGCAGTTCTTC.

This clone came up a few times. The chain links TRBV7-8 to TRBJ1-2; unclear D gene. Germline-derived CDR1 and CDR2 are SGHVS and FQNEAQ. The CDR3 length is 14 residues. Trimming left V 1 base short and J 4 bases short, with 10 bases between. Written as DNA, the CDR3 is TGTGCCAGCAGCTTAGAACCGGGGAGCTATGGCTACACCTTC. Translating gives CASSLEPGSYGYTF.

The chain employs TRBV5-5 and TRBJ1-6; 11 nucleotides agree with TRBD1. The CDR3 is 14 amino acids. Trimming cost V 3 bases and J 13 bases; bases outside gene matches: 6. Per germline, CDR1 SGHKS and CDR2 YYEKEE (reference sequence). CDR3 in DNA: TGTGCCAGCAGCTCCGGGACAGGGGGATCTCCCCTCCACTTT. Protein: CASSSGTGGSPLHF.

The genes are TRBV5-6 and TRBJ2-2; the D gene is possibly TRBD2 (5 bases). The germline V gene has CDR1 SGHDT and CDR2 YYEEEE. CDR3 length equals 14 residues. The V and J ends lost 2 bases and 4 bases respectively, with 9 bases between them. The CDR3 protein is CASSLPGSTGELFF. The CDR3 nucleotides are TGTGCCAGCAGCTTACCGGGAAGCACCGGGGAGCTGTTTTTT. Supplemented by reference TRBV5-6 and TRBJ2-2, the full variable domain reads DAGVTQSPTHLIKTRGQQVTLRCSPKSGHDTVSWYQQALGQGPQFIFQYYEEEERQRGNFPDRFSGHQFPNYSSELNVNALLLGDSALYLCASSLPGSTGELFFGEGSRLTVL.

The rearrangement joins TRBV27 to TRBJ1-5; TRBD1 is a possible D gene (6 bases). The CDR3 has 14 amino acids. With 5 bases removed from V and 7 bases from J, the gap between germline ends came to 15 bases. CDR1 and CDR2 (germline): MNHEY, SMNVEV (reference sequence). CDR3 nucleotides: TGTGCCAGCAGTCGCGCGGACAGAGGACAGCCCCAGCATTTT. This codes for CASSRADRGQPQHF.